Below are 21 T cell receptor beta chains sequenced from a single sample in a study of cytomegalovirus exposure and HLA in healthy donors. It was with 60 Vbeta and 13 Jbeta primers that the PCR ran. Only in-frame clones appear in the TCRdb table, and some are missing; sequencing was by immunoSEQ multiplex PCR. The sample includes around 200,000 clones, over 60% of them seen just once. Specimen: PBMCs. Receptors were obtained from a male donor in good health and CMV-seronegative.

There are a few counts of this clone. J is TRBJ2-3 and V is TRBV5-3; tentative D call: TRBD1 (5 bases). TRBV5-3 is placed among ORFs of uncertain function. The length of the CDR3 is 14 residues. V shed 4 bases and J shed 4 bases, with 13 bases lying between them. The CDR3 DNA reads TGTGCCAGAAGCCCGAACAGGAAATCAGATACGCAGTATTTT. This codes for CARSPNRKSDTQYF.

The gene calls are TRBV28 and TRBJ2-7, with no clear D. In germline, CDR1 is MDHEN, CDR2 SYDVKM. V lost 4 bases, J lost 5 bases, and 9 bases lay in between. This CDR3 comprises 12 residues. CDR3 in amino acids: CASSYFVNEQYF. CDR3 sequence (DNA): TGTGCCAGCAGTTATTTCGTTAACGAGCAGTACTTC.

The chain combines TRBV7-2 with TRBJ1-5; no definite D call. V was cut by 5 bases and J by 4 bases, with 6 bases left in between. There are 12 residues in the CDR3. Germline CDR1 is SGHTA and CDR2 is FQGNSA. The CDR3 region has the DNA TGTGCCAGCAGCCTACAGAATCAGCCCCAGCATTTT. It codes for CASSLQNQPQHF.

The V and J genes are TRBV28 and TRBJ2-3; D not resolved. The CDR3 is 13 residues long. The V gene's germline CDR1 is MDHEN and CDR2 SYDVKM. Trimming took off 7 bases at V and 2 bases at J, with 10 bases between the two ends. The CDR3 is CASNGQPTDTQYF. In DNA, the CDR3 is TGTGCCAGCAATGGGCAGCCCACAGATACGCAGTATTTT.

The chain has TRBV6-5 and TRBJ1-5; TRBD1 matches at 8 bases. The CDR3 spans 14 residues. CDR1 is MNHEY, CDR2 SVGAGI, per germline. Trimming at V came to 5 bases and at J to 6 bases, leaving 6 bases not matched to a gene. In DNA form, the CDR3 reads TGTGCCAGCAGTGAACAGGGGGTACTTCAGCCCCAGCATTTT. It codes for CASSEQGVLQPQHF.

The rearrangement links TRBV15 to TRBJ2-5; 7 bases match TRBD2. The CDR3 runs to 16 residues. In germline, CDR1 is LNHNV, CDR2 YYDKDF (reference sequence). With V trimmed by 3 bases and J by 1 base, 8 bases remained unmatched. CDR3 sequence reads: CATSRGDTGGQETQYF. The CDR3 DNA sequence: TGTGCCACCAGCAGGGGGGATACGGGGGGCCAAGAGACCCAGTACTTC.

The chain uses TRBV2 and TRBJ2-3; TRBD2 matches 9 bases. Germline V lookup: CDR1 SNHLY, CDR2 FYNNEI. J gave up 4 bases and V 3 bases, and 5 bases lay outside the gene matches. The CDR3 consists of 15 residues. The CDR3 nucleotides read TGTGCCAGCAGTGATGGTAGCGGGGGCCCAGATACGCAGTATTTT. Translating it yields CASSDGSGGPDTQYF.

The rearrangement uses TRBV5-1 and TRBJ1-6; tentatively, D is TRBD1 (5 bases). There are 16 residues in the CDR3. CDR1 SGHRS and CDR2 YFSETQ come from the germline V gene. Trimming shortened V by 1 base and J by 6 bases, and 14 bases separated the two germline ends. CDR3 sequence (DNA): TGCGCCAGCAGCTTGTTGGCAGGGAAGTCTAATTCACCCCTCCACTTT. Translating it yields CASSLLAGKSNSPLHF. The full variable domain, in which reference TRBV5-1 and TRBJ1-6 provide the parts outside the CDR3, is KAGVTQTPRYLIKTRGQQVTLSCSPISGHRSVSWYQQTPGQGLQFLFEYFSETQRNKGNFPGRFSGRQFSNSRSEMNVSTLELGDSALYLCASSLLAGKSNSPLHFGNGTRLTVT.

The V call is TRBV7-4, the J call TRBJ1-5, with unresolved D. Germline V gives CDR1 SGHVT, CDR2 SQSDAQ. Between the trimmed V and J ends, which lost 1 base and 2 bases, there was a span of 6 bases. The CDR3 sequence is 14 residues long. CDR3 DNA sequence: TGTGCCAGCAGCTTAGGGGCAGGCAATCAGCCCCAGCATTTT. Its protein is CASSLGAGNQPQHF.

V usage is TRBV4-2 and J usage is TRBJ2-5; TRBD2 aligns across 12 bases. J gave up 4 bases and V 1 base, and 4 bases lay outside the gene matches. CDR1 is LGHNA, CDR2 YNFKEQ, per germline. This CDR3 has 16 amino acids. CDR3 bases: TGTGCCAGCAGCCAAGGGACTAGCGGGGCGCGAGAGACCCAGTACTTC. As protein: CASSQGTSGARETQYF.

This chain joins TRBV10-3 and TRBJ2-7, with D perhaps matching TRBD1 (5 bases). The CDR3 has 12 residues. V dropped 4 bases and J dropped 1 base, with 5 bases sitting between them. The germline V gene has CDR1 ENHRY and CDR2 SYGVKD. CDR3 sequence reads: CAISGQSYEQYF. CDR3 nucleotide sequence: TGTGCCATCAGTGGACAGTCCTACGAGCAGTACTTC.

This clone was detected only once. The chain uses TRBV28 and TRBJ2-5; D not resolved. The ends were cut back, 7 bases at V and 3 bases at J, with 6 bases in the middle. Germline CDR1 and CDR2: MDHEN and SYDVKM. CDR3 length: 11 residues. This CDR3 reads CASNFEETQYF. In DNA, the CDR3 is TGTGCCAGCAACTTCGAAGAGACCCAGTACTTC.

The chain uses TRBV29-1 and TRBJ2-5, with D perhaps matching TRBD2 (5 bases). V was cut by 4 bases and J by 1 base, with 13 bases left in between. CDR1 is SQVTM, CDR2 ANQGSEA, per germline. The CDR3 is 14 amino acids. The CDR3 loop reads CSVGHLRVQETQYF. The CDR3 region has the DNA TGCAGCGTTGGACATTTGCGGGTCCAAGAGACCCAGTACTTC.

The chain carries TRBV9 and TRBJ1-1, with D perhaps matching TRBD1 (5 bases). From germline, CDR1 is SGDLS and CDR2 YYNGEE. Trimming stripped 2 bases from V and 2 bases from J, with 10 bases between. This CDR3 spans 14 amino acids. CDR3 nucleotides: TGTGCCAGCAGCGTTGACAGCCATAACACTGAAGCTTTCTTT. Translation: CASSVDSHNTEAFF.

The V gene is TRBV28, the J gene TRBJ2-3; D may be TRBD1 (6 bases). Germline V gene data show CDR1 as MDHEN and CDR2 as SYDVKM. The length of the CDR3 is 14 residues. V lost 5 bases to trimming and J lost 5 bases, with 14 bases between them. The CDR3 coding sequence is TGTGCCAGCAGTAGTGGGGGCCAGATAGATACGCAGTATTTT. It yields the protein CASSSGGQIDTQYF.

As to this clone: Other DNA variants within this sample encode the same CDR3. The chain is built from TRBV7-2 and TRBJ1-1; D is unclear. Germline V gene sequence: CDR1 SGHTA, CDR2 FQGNSA. Trimming removed 2 bases from V and 1 base from J, with 5 bases in between. The CDR3 is made up of 13 amino acids. The CDR3 DNA follows: TGTGCCAGCAGCTTACCGGGGAACACTGAAGCTTTCTTT. Translation: CASSLPGNTEAFF.

This clone was seen more than once but under ten times. The chain has TRBV29-1 and TRBJ2-7, with 8 positions matching TRBD1. The CDR3 extends over 13 amino acids. CDR1 and CDR2 (germline): SQVTM, ANQGSEA. With V trimmed by 8 bases and J by 3 bases, 9 bases remained unmatched. CDR3 nucleotides: TGCAGCCCGTGGACAGGGAATCTCTACGAGCAGTACTTC. This codes for CSPWTGNLYEQYF.

The chain recombines TRBV5-1 with TRBJ1-3; maybe TRBD1 (6 bases). The CDR3 is 13 amino acids. V was trimmed by 4 bases and J by 9 bases, leaving 14 bases between them. Germline loops: CDR1 SGHRS, CDR2 YFSETQ. The CDR3 sequence: CASSPGTSTTIYF. The CDR3 coding sequence is TGCGCCAGCAGCCCTGGGACATCCACCACCATATATTTT.

This clone was found once. The rearrangement links TRBV7-2 to TRBJ1-4; D is uncertain. The CDR3 runs 14 residues. V lost 5 bases and J lost 1, with 8 bases in between. Germline V CDR1 and CDR2: SGHTA, FQGNSA. For the CDR3, the DNA is TGTGCCAGCAGCCCCGGGAGAACTAATGAAAAACTGTTTTTT. Its protein is CASSPGRTNEKLFF.

The CDR3 protein is CASRRGGIRTDTQYF. The CDR3 DNA sequence: TGTGCCAGCAGGCGGGGGGGGATCCGGACAGATACGCAGTATTTT. The chain is built from TRBV27 and TRBJ2-3; 9 positions agree with TRBD2. Per germline, CDR1 MNHEY and CDR2 SMNVEV (reference sequence). V gave up 6 bases and J gave up 3 bases; unmatched junction bases: 7. This CDR3 spans 15 amino acids.

The gene calls are TRBV5-1 and TRBJ2-2, with TRBD2 matching over 8 bases. Germline CDR1 reads SGHRS; CDR2 reads YFSETQ. This CDR3 contains 16 residues. The V segment lost 4 bases and the J segment 3 bases; nucleotides outside the gene matches: 8. This chain's CDR3 is CASSPAGVRDTGELFF. CDR3 in DNA: TGCGCCAGCAGCCCAGCGGGGGTGAGGGACACCGGGGAGCTGTTTTTT.